Given below is one TCR beta chain in context. The antigen is undetermined. The entry originates in a study of identical twins. Study-wide results and caveats: The more abundant beta clonotypes in cord blood had fewer insertions, and memory repertoires did not show this.

The CDR3 extends over 16 amino acids. V was clipped by 4 bases and J by 5 bases; unmatched bases: 12. Per the germline V gene, CDR1 is LGHDT and CDR2 is YNNKEL (reference sequence). Through template switching, a universal primer site was introduced, and the cDNA contained unique molecular identifiers. In TCRdb, the 5' RACE reads were re-called with MiXCR into one record per CDR3 protein. The table records some 590,000 distinct CDR3 sequences, over 8.5% of them present only once. The same sample was also studied in work on yellow fever vaccine responses in identical twins.

The receptor was isolated from a woman aged 18-35 years in good health. This rearrangement joins TRBV3-1 to TRBJ2-3; 7 positions agree with TRBD1. The specimen was PBMCs. The CDR3 DNA is TGTGCCAGCAGCCTTTCACGTACAGGGGCCGGAGATACGCAGTATTTT. It encodes CASSLSRTGAGDTQYF.